Only one count was recorded for the clone carrying this T cell receptor beta chain. This record belongs to a study of blood T cell repertoires in COVID-19. Study background: The study drew acute and convalescent COVID-19 samples from the United States, Italy and Spain. PBMCs, B-cell-depleted T cells, or T cells were the source of the cDNA or gDNA that made up the material.

V was shortened by 5 bases and J by 2 bases, with 13 bases between the two germline ends. Germline loops: CDR1 MNHEY, CDR2 SMNVEV (reference sequence). The CDR3 contains 14 residues. Original processing methods: Reference gene primer amplification in the assay estimated nucleated cell counts. Produced via immunoSEQ multiplex PCR; TCRdb's table is partial and in-frame only. V and J calls and clone size are given by that table; D and trimming were obtained from the DNA. Here the sample spans roughly 280,000 clones, approximately 80% being singletons. Sequences were obtained from peripheral blood. The V gene is TRBV27, the J gene TRBJ2-7; possibly TRBD1 for D (6 bases). The sequence derives from a man aged 55 to 70 with acute or convalescent COVID-19. CDR3 in amino acids: CASSQPGQTYEQYF. The DNA of the CDR3 is TGTGCCAGCAGTCAGCCCGGACAGACCTACGAGCAGTACTTC.